This TCR beta chain was sequenced during a study of response to subunit inactivated influenza vaccine. TCRdb reprocessed the RT-PCR reads via MiXCR and lists one record per CDR3 protein. The table records about 520,000 distinct CDR3 sequences, 9.5% to 13% of them present only once. Details on this clonotype: As yet, its antigen is unknown.

Findings and caveats of the study: Authors suggested each seasonal influenza vaccination recruits few new T cells.

The receptor comes from a man aged 45-65 years who received an inactivated influenza vaccine. Sequencing was performed on PBMCs from blood, taken 40 to 50 days after vaccination.

CDR3: CASTSGQGWGSPLHF. As DNA, the CDR3 is TGCGCCAGCACCTCTGGGCAGGGGTGGGGATCACCCCTCCACTTT. V usage is TRBV10-2 and J usage is TRBJ1-6, with D maybe TRBD1 (6 bases). V was shortened by 7 bases and J by 10 bases, with 20 bases between the two germline ends. This CDR3 spans 15 amino acids. Per the germline V gene, CDR1 is WSHSY and CDR2 is SAAADI.